A single sample is the source of the 30 T cell receptor beta chains below, sequenced in a study of cytomegalovirus exposure and HLA in healthy donors. The PCR made use of 60 Vbeta and 13 Jbeta primers. Clones were sequenced by immunoSEQ multiplex PCR, and TCRdb holds only the in-frame ones, with some missing. Of about 52,000 clones listed, 72% were seen once; the top ten hold about 9.7%. Sequences were obtained from PBMCs. These receptors originate from a woman in her forties or fifties in good health and CMV-seronegative.

J is TRBJ2-5 and V is TRBV5-4; 8 bases are a match to TRBD2. The V gene end was trimmed by 0 bases and the J gene end by 4 bases; junction bases not matched to a gene: 5. Per germline, CDR1 SGHNT and CDR2 YYREEE (reference sequence). The CDR3 runs 15 residues. In DNA, the CDR3 is TGTGCCAGCAGCTTGGCCGGGGGGGAGGGAGAGACCCAGTACTTC. This encodes CASSLAGGEGETQYF.

This clone was seen once. V usage is TRBV10-1 and J usage is TRBJ2-2; 7 bases map to TRBD2. V shed 3 bases and J 0 bases; nucleotides not matched to a gene: 4. CDR1 is WNHNN, CDR2 SYGVQD, per germline (reference sequence). The CDR3 is 16 residues long. DNA for the CDR3: TGCGCCAGCAGTGACGCGGGGGAACCGAACACCGGGGAGCTGTTTTTT. Protein sequence: CASSDAGEPNTGELFF.

This chain connects TRBV28 to TRBJ2-3; unclear D gene. The germline V and J ends were trimmed by 5 bases and 0 bases, with 21 bases remaining between them. The CDR3 is 18 amino acids. CDR1 and CDR2 from the germline V gene are MDHEN and SYDVKM. The DNA of the CDR3 is TGTGCCAGCAGTACCCAATCCAGACTGCCCGGCAGCACAGATACGCAGTATTTT. Translation gives CASSTQSRLPGSTDTQYF. Supplemented by reference TRBV28 and TRBJ2-3, the full variable domain reads DVKVTQSSRYLVKRTGEKVFLECVQDMDHENMFWYRQDPGLGLRLIYFSYDVKMKEKGDIPEGYSVSREKKERFSLILESASTNQTSMYLCASSTQSRLPGSTDTQYFGPGTRLTVL.

The V and J genes are TRBV7-2 and TRBJ1-2; D is uncertain. The CDR3 consists of 13 residues. Trimming pared 1 base from V and 2 bases from J, leaving 5 bases between. The germline V gene has CDR1 SGHTA and CDR2 FQGNSA. The CDR3 loop is CASSLVQNYGYTF. The CDR3 coding sequence is TGTGCCAGCAGCTTAGTACAGAACTATGGCTACACCTTC.

The chain links TRBV6-5 to TRBJ2-1; possible D gene TRBD1, 5 bases. The ends were cut back, 7 bases at V and 4 bases at J, with 11 bases in the middle. The CDR3 contains 13 residues. Per germline, CDR1 MNHEY and CDR2 SVGAGI. As DNA, the CDR3 is TGTGCCAGCATCGGGCAGGGATACAATGAGCAGTTCTTC. Its translation is CASIGQGYNEQFF.

The chain employs TRBV7-2 and TRBJ2-1, with TRBD2 as a possible D gene (5 bases). V was trimmed by 6 bases and J by 5 bases, leaving 17 bases between them. Per germline, CDR1 SGHTA and CDR2 FQGNSA. The CDR3 is 15 residues long. In DNA, the CDR3 is TGTGCCAGCAGTAACACTATAGGCGGGCACAATGAGCAGTTCTTC. This gives the protein CASSNTIGGHNEQFF.

This rearrangement joins TRBV28 to TRBJ2-1; D remains unclear. The CDR3 covers 14 residues. Germline CDR1 MDHEN, CDR2 SYDVKM. The V end lost 0 bases, the J end lost 13 bases, and 16 bases lay between the germline ends. CDR3 sequence reads: CASSLWRSAPQQFF. DNA for the CDR3: TGTGCCAGCAGTTTATGGCGGTCAGCCCCCCAACAGTTCTTC.

This rearrangement joins TRBV6-1 to TRBJ1-5; the D gene is possibly TRBD1 (6 bases). Per germline, CDR1 MNHNS and CDR2 SASEGT. The V end lost 4 bases, the J end lost 0 bases, and 16 bases lay between the germline ends. This CDR3 is 17 amino acids long. DNA of the CDR3: TGTGCCAGCAGTGTAGGGCAGGGGCCGTATAGCAATCAGCCCCAGCATTTT. It yields the protein CASSVGQGPYSNQPQHF.

This chain uses TRBV28 with TRBJ2-7, with 7 nucleotides matching TRBD1. Germline V gene data show CDR1 as MDHEN and CDR2 as SYDVKM. The V and J ends lost 6 bases and 3 bases, in that order; junction bases with no gene match: 8. This CDR3 is 14 amino acids long. Here the CDR3 DNA reads TGTGCCAGCAGGATGACAGGGCGAGACTACGAGCAGTACTTC. Translated, it gives CASRMTGRDYEQYF.

V usage is TRBV10-3 and J usage is TRBJ1-6, with D maybe TRBD1 (5 bases). CDR1 is ENHRY, CDR2 SYGVKD, per germline. The CDR3 runs to 14 residues. V was cut by 10 bases and J by 9 bases, with 19 bases left in between. CDR3 in DNA: TGTGCCAACATCAACGGGGGTAAGGGTTCACCCCTCCACTTT. Protein product: CANINGGKGSPLHF.

The rearrangement links TRBV7-9 to TRBJ1-2, with 8 bases identical to TRBD1. CDR3 length equals 15 residues. The J segment lost 4 bases and the V segment lost 5 bases, leaving 9 bases of the junction unmatched. Germline V gene sequence: CDR1 SEHNR, CDR2 FQNEAQ (reference sequence). Here the CDR3 reads CASSPGDRQSYGYTF. The CDR3 DNA is TGTGCCAGCAGCCCCGGGGACAGGCAATCCTATGGCTACACCTTC.

The chain couples TRBV19 to TRBJ2-2; TRBD2 aligns across 8 bases. This CDR3 is built from 15 residues. V trimming: 7 bases; J trimming: 2 bases; junction bases outside the gene matches: 6. CDR1 is LNHDA, CDR2 SQIVND, per germline (reference sequence). The CDR3 DNA follows: TGTGCCAGTAAGAAGCGGGGGCCTAACACCGGGGAGCTGTTTTTT. Translated, it gives CASKKRGPNTGELFF. The full variable domain, completed using reference TRBV19 and TRBJ2-2, is DGGITQSPKYLFRKEGQNVTLSCEQNLNHDAMYWYRQDPGQGLRLIYYSQIVNDFQKGDIAEGYSVSREKKESFPLTVTSAQKNPTAFYLCASKKRGPNTGELFFGEGSRLTVL.

The V call is TRBV9, the J call TRBJ2-2; D possibly corresponds to TRBD2 (6 bases). The germline CDR1 and CDR2 sequences are SGDLS and YYNGEE. V lost 3 bases and J lost 3, with 15 bases in between. The CDR3 spans 16 residues. In DNA form, the CDR3 reads TGTGCCAGCAGCGCTAACAGGAGGGCCGACACCGGGGAGCTGTTTTTT. The encoded protein is CASSANRRADTGELFF. The full variable domain, rest sourced from reference TRBV9 and TRBJ2-2, is DSGVTQTPKHLITATGQRVTLRCSPRSGDLSVYWYQQSLDQGLQFLIQYYNGEERAKGNILERFSAQQFPDLHSELNLSSLELGDSALYFCASSANRRADTGELFFGEGSRLTVL.

This chain connects TRBV7-3 to TRBJ2-2; TRBD2 is a possible D gene (6 bases). The V end lost 6 bases, the J end lost 6 bases, and 11 bases lay between the germline ends. The CDR3 has 13 residues. From germline, CDR1 is SGHTA and CDR2 FQGTGA. The CDR3 nucleotides are TGTGCCAGCAGTTTGCGGGGATCCGGGGAGCTGTTTTTT. Protein sequence: CASSLRGSGELFF.

The chain uses TRBV28 and TRBJ2-7; perhaps TRBD2 as D (7 bases). Per germline, CDR1 MDHEN and CDR2 SYDVKM. Trimming shortened V by 6 bases and J by 3 bases, and 15 bases separated the two germline ends. CDR3 length equals 14 residues. The CDR3 nucleotides are TGTGCCAGCAGGGGGGGAGGGGGAGACTACGAGCAGTACTTC. Protein sequence: CASRGGGGDYEQYF.

For this clone: One junction end disagrees with the germline gene, perhaps due to a read error. The rearrangement links TRBV10-3 to TRBJ2-1; TRBD2 might be the D (6 bases). Germline CDR1 and CDR2: ENHRY and SYGVKD. The CDR3 runs to 13 residues. Written as DNA, the CDR3 is TGTGCGGGCGGGGCTAGCGTTGACAATGACCAGTTCTTC. Amino acids: CAGGASVDNDQFF.

This chain uses TRBV30 with TRBJ2-5; 9 nucleotides agree with TRBD2. CDR3 length: 14 residues. With 4 bases clipped from V and 2 bases from J, the junction kept 5 bases outside the gene matches. Looked up from germline, CDR1 is GTSNPN and CDR2 is SVGIG (reference sequence). CDR3 bases: TGTGCCTGGACAGCGGGAGGTGGGCAAGAGACCCAGTACTTC. Its protein is CAWTAGGGQETQYF.

This chain joins TRBV6-1 and TRBJ2-1; a weak D match, TRBD2 (5 bases). The CDR3 is 13 residues long. The V end lost 8 bases, the J end lost 8 bases, and 16 bases lay between the germline ends. Germline V gene sequence: CDR1 MNHNS, CDR2 SASEGT. The chain's CDR3 is CASRFLGIDEQFF. CDR3 bases: TGTGCCAGCCGATTCCTCGGGATCGATGAGCAGTTCTTC.

This chain joins TRBV2 and TRBJ1-5; 8 bases agree with TRBD1. Germline trimming cut 7 bases from V and 4 bases from J; bases unmatched to any gene: 3. Germline CDR1 reads SNHLY; CDR2 reads FYNNEI. The CDR3 length is 13 residues. This CDR3 is CASKRTGNQPQHF. CDR3 DNA: TGTGCCAGCAAAAGGACAGGGAATCAGCCCCAGCATTTT.

DNA for the CDR3: TGTGCCAGCAGTAGACTGACTAGGGAGACCCAGTACTTC. Amino acid sequence: CASSRLTRETQYF. The J gene is TRBJ2-5, the V gene TRBV2, with D possibly being TRBD2 (6 bases). V was pared by 5 bases and J by 5 bases, with 12 bases between. The CDR3 length is 13 residues. CDR1 is SNHLY, CDR2 FYNNEI, per germline. The full variable domain, with the rest looked up from reference TRBV2 and TRBJ2-5, is EPEVTQTPSHQVTQMGQEVILRCVPISNHLYFYWYRQILGQKVEFLVSFYNNEISEKSEIFDDQFSVERPDGSNFTLKIRSTKLEDSAMYFCASSRLTRETQYFGPGTRLLVL.

V usage is TRBV28 and J usage is TRBJ2-1; 7 positions agree with TRBD1. With V trimmed by 5 bases and J by 5 bases, 9 bases remained unmatched. This CDR3 comprises 15 residues. CDR1 and CDR2 (germline): MDHEN, SYDVKM. The CDR3 DNA reads as TGTGCCAGCAGTACCGCGGACAGGCGAAACAATGAGCAGTTCTTC. Residues: CASSTADRRNNEQFF. Full variable domain (missing parts from reference TRBV28 and TRBJ2-1): DVKVTQSSRYLVKRTGEKVFLECVQDMDHENMFWYRQDPGLGLRLIYFSYDVKMKEKGDIPEGYSVSREKKERFSLILESASTNQTSMYLCASSTADRRNNEQFFGPGTRLTVL.

This clone has more than one count but fewer than ten. The DNA of the CDR3 is TGTGCCAGCAGTTACTCGACAGGCTCGCCCCAGCATTTT. This gives the protein CASSYSTGSPQHF. The chain couples TRBV6-5 to TRBJ1-5; TRBD1 might be the D (6 bases). V lost 0 bases to trimming and J lost 9 bases, with 9 bases between them. CDR1 is MNHEY, CDR2 SVGAGI, per germline. CDR3 length: 13 amino acids.

This chain uses TRBV6-6 with TRBJ2-5, with 7 positions matching TRBD2. From germline, CDR1 is MNHNY and CDR2 SVGAGI (reference sequence). Trimming cost V 5 bases and J 5 bases; bases outside gene matches: 11. The CDR3 contains 15 residues. The CDR3 spells CASSAFAGVMETQYF. CDR3 coding DNA: TGTGCCAGCAGTGCCTTTGCGGGAGTGATGGAGACCCAGTACTTC.

This clone has a handful of counts. The V gene is TRBV28, the J gene TRBJ2-1; perhaps TRBD2 as D (6 bases). The CDR3 is 15 residues long. The V end was cut by 3 bases, the J end by 8 bases, with 17 bases between. Germline V gene sequence: CDR1 MDHEN, CDR2 SYDVKM. The CDR3 region is CASSLRLVPPHEQFF. The CDR3 DNA is TGTGCCAGCAGTTTGCGACTAGTACCCCCCCATGAGCAGTTCTTC.

Only a few counts were recorded for this clone. The chain uses TRBV19 and TRBJ2-1; D perhaps matches TRBD1 (5 bases). V lost 5 bases to trimming and J lost 6 bases, with 14 bases between them. There are 14 residues in the CDR3. Germline loops: CDR1 LNHDA, CDR2 SQIVND (reference sequence). For the CDR3, the DNA is TGTGCCAGTAGTCTACAGCAGGGAAGCAATGAGCAGTTCTTC. Amino acid sequence: CASSLQQGSNEQFF. Together with reference TRBV19 and TRBJ2-1, the CDR3 gives the full variable domain: DGGITQSPKYLFRKEGQNVTLSCEQNLNHDAMYWYRQDPGQGLRLIYYSQIVNDFQKGDIAEGYSVSREKKESFPLTVTSAQKNPTAFYLCASSLQQGSNEQFFGPGTRLTVL.

The chain joins TRBV13 to TRBJ2-6; D is ambiguous. V was trimmed by 0 bases and J by 3 bases, leaving 9 bases between them. From germline, CDR1 is PRHDT and CDR2 FYEKMQ (reference sequence). This CDR3 has 16 residues. The CDR3 bases are TGTGCCAGCAGCTTAGGCCCGTCGGTTGGGGCCAACGTCCTGACTTTC. This encodes CASSLGPSVGANVLTF. Full variable domain (rest looked up from reference TRBV13 and TRBJ2-6): AAGVIQSPRHLIKEKRETATLKCYPIPRHDTVYWYQQGPGQDPQFLISFYEKMQSDKGSIPDRFSAQQFSDYHSELNMSSLELGDSALYFCASSLGPSVGANVLTFGAGSRLTVL.

The genes are TRBV4-1 and TRBJ2-2; D is possibly TRBD2 (6 bases). Trimming removed 3 bases at V and 6 bases at J, with 11 bases between. The CDR3 sequence is 14 residues long. Germline V lookup: CDR1 MGHRA, CDR2 YSYEKL. The CDR3 DNA reads as TGCGCCAGCAGCCAGGATCTAGCGTCCGGGGAGCTGTTTTTT. This codes for CASSQDLASGELFF.

The rearrangement uses TRBV5-8 and TRBJ2-2; TRBD2 agrees at 7 bases. Looked up from germline, CDR1 is SGHTS and CDR2 is YDEGEE. The V gene end was trimmed by 6 bases and the J gene end by 4 bases; junction bases not matched to a gene: 9. This CDR3 has 15 amino acids. In nucleotides, the CDR3 is TGTGCCAGCAACCCCCGGGGGGTCGGCACCGGGGAGCTGTTTTTT. Its translation is CASNPRGVGTGELFF.

The genes are TRBV6-4 and TRBJ2-3, with D maybe TRBD2 (6 bases). Between the trimmed V and J ends, which lost 4 bases and 6 bases, there was a span of 11 bases. Per the germline V gene, CDR1 is MRHNA and CDR2 is SNTAGT. CDR3 size: 13 residues. DNA of the CDR3: TGTGCCAGCAGTGTGTTCCGGGGGGATACGCAGTATTTT. Residues: CASSVFRGDTQYF.

The chain combines TRBV27 with TRBJ2-1, with D perhaps matching TRBD1 (7 bases). The V end was cut by 3 bases, the J end by 8 bases, with 11 bases between. This CDR3 has 13 amino acids. Per the germline V gene, CDR1 is MNHEY and CDR2 is SMNVEV (reference sequence). The DNA of the CDR3 is TGTGCCAGCAGTTTGGGCAGGGGGGATGAGCAGTTCTTC. It codes for CASSLGRGDEQFF.